A single sample is the source of the 26 T cell receptor beta chains below, sequenced in a study of blood T cell repertoires in COVID-19. Some clones are missing from TCRdb's copy, which holds only in-frame ones; the method was immunoSEQ multiplex PCR. The repertoire includes roughly 130,000 clones, roughly 80% of them detected once, and approximately 9.2% sits in the top ten. The sample was PBMCs or T cells enriched from blood (not recorded which). The receptors come from a man in his fifties or sixties who had recovered from COVID-19.

V gene TRBV4-3 combines with J gene TRBJ2-5, with 15 bases that match TRBD2. Germline values: CDR1 LGHNA, CDR2 YSLEER. The CDR3 is 18 amino acids. The ends lost 4 bases at V and 2 bases at J; junction bases unmatched: 8. CDR3 nucleotides: TGCGCCAGCAGCCTCGGGACTAGCGGGGGGTTCGGGCAAGAGACCCAGTACTTC. Residues: CASSLGTSGGFGQETQYF.

The chain combines TRBV2 with TRBJ2-2, with 9 bases aligning to TRBD1. The V and J ends lost 4 bases and 5 bases, in that order; junction bases with no gene match: 5. CDR1 SNHLY and CDR2 FYNNEI come from the germline V gene. This CDR3 has 15 residues. CDR3 sequence reads: CASSGPGQGTGELFF. For the CDR3, the DNA is TGTGCCAGCAGTGGGCCGGGACAGGGTACCGGGGAGCTGTTTTTT.

The chain employs TRBV7-2 and TRBJ1-5; tentative D call: TRBD1 (6 bases). The CDR3 spans 18 residues. Germline values: CDR1 SGHTA, CDR2 FQGNSA. With 1 base removed from V and 0 bases from J, the gap between germline ends came to 16 bases. In nucleotides, the CDR3 is TGTGCCAGCAGCTTAGTTGGGGGAGGGGGAGATAGCAATCAGCCCCAGCATTTT. This codes for CASSLVGGGGDSNQPQHF.

The chain is built from TRBV2 and TRBJ1-4; a possible D gene is TRBD1 (5 bases). Germline-derived CDR1 and CDR2 are SNHLY and FYNNEI. V lost 4 bases and J 6 bases, leaving 12 bases between the germline ends. This CDR3 is 14 amino acids long. CDR3 DNA: TGTGCCAGCAGTGCTCGAAGGGGTCATGAAAAACTGTTTTTT. Translation gives CASSARRGHEKLFF.

This rearrangement joins TRBV5-8 to TRBJ1-2, with a possible D match to TRBD1 (5 bases). Germline V CDR1 and CDR2: SGHTS, YDEGEE. This CDR3 contains 15 residues. V was cut by 2 bases and J by 5 bases, with 16 bases left in between. Here the CDR3 DNA reads TGTGCCAGCAGCTTAAGGGGAACCCTCGGATATGGCTACACCTTC. Its protein product is CASSLRGTLGYGYTF.

The chain couples TRBV7-2 to TRBJ1-1; 9 bases are a match to TRBD1. With 5 bases clipped from V and 8 bases from J, the junction kept 6 bases outside the gene matches. Germline CDR1 and CDR2: SGHTA and FQGNSA. This CDR3 comprises 13 residues. CDR3 nucleotides: TGTGCCAGCAGCCAAGACAGGGGGGGAGAAGCTTTCTTT. Amino acids: CASSQDRGGEAFF.

V and J are TRBV10-1 and TRBJ2-2; D is undetermined. From germline, CDR1 is WNHNN and CDR2 SYGVQD (reference sequence). Trimming removed 4 bases from V and 0 bases from J, with 12 bases in between. This CDR3 comprises 16 residues. For the CDR3, the DNA is TGCGCCAGCAGTGGCTCTACGAAAGCGAACACCGGGGAGCTGTTTTTT. Protein sequence: CASSGSTKANTGELFF.

The V and J genes are TRBV11-1 and TRBJ1-1, with D possibly being TRBD1 (5 bases). The CDR3 is 13 amino acids. Trimming shortened V by 6 bases and J by 5 bases, and 13 bases separated the two germline ends. The germline CDR1 and CDR2 sequences are SGHAT and FQDESV (reference sequence). The CDR3 DNA sequence: TGTGCCAGCAGTTACAGGAGTGAGACTGAAGCTTTCTTT. As protein: CASSYRSETEAFF. The full variable domain, completed using reference TRBV11-1 and TRBJ1-1, is EAEVAQSPRYKITEKSQAVAFWCDPISGHATLYWYRQILGQGPELLVQFQDESVVDDSQLPKDRFSAERLKGVDSTLKIQPAELGDSAMYLCASSYRSETEAFFGQGTRLTVV.

The chain couples TRBV5-6 to TRBJ1-1, with D perhaps matching TRBD1 (6 bases). There are 15 residues in the CDR3. The germline V and J ends were trimmed by 0 bases and 3 bases, with 12 bases remaining between them. Germline V lookup: CDR1 SGHDT, CDR2 YYEEEE. CDR3 sequence: CASSLGDRLYTEAFF. As DNA, the CDR3 is TGTGCCAGCAGCTTGGGCGACAGGTTATACACTGAAGCTTTCTTT.

The chain joins TRBV2 to TRBJ1-5; no clear D gene. Per the germline V gene, CDR1 is SNHLY and CDR2 is FYNNEI. V lost 8 bases and J 0 bases, leaving 5 bases between the germline ends. CDR3 length equals 12 residues. The DNA of the CDR3 is TGTGCCAGCCGGTCTAGCAATCAGCCCCAGCATTTT. This gives the protein CASRSSNQPQHF.

This clone was picked up one time. This chain uses TRBV6-1 with TRBJ2-5; 10 bases line up with TRBD2. CDR1 is MNHNS and CDR2 is SASEGT in the germline V gene. V lost 1 base and J lost 1; bases outside the gene matches: 6. The CDR3 consists of 17 residues. The chain's CDR3 is CASSEGLLAGSQETQYF. In DNA form, the CDR3 reads TGTGCCAGCAGTGAAGGTCTACTAGCGGGGTCCCAAGAGACCCAGTACTTC.

The rearrangement links TRBV4-1 to TRBJ1-2, with D possibly being TRBD1 (6 bases). In germline, CDR1 is MGHRA, CDR2 YSYEKL. V shed 3 bases and J shed 5 bases, with 19 bases lying between them. This CDR3 has 16 residues. The CDR3 DNA reads TGCGCCAGCAGCCACCCCCTCCGGGCGGGGGCATATGGCTACACCTTC. Translation gives CASSHPLRAGAYGYTF.

The J gene is TRBJ2-7, the V gene TRBV10-3, with D maybe TRBD2 (5 bases). V gave up 2 bases and J gave up 2 bases, with 7 bases separating them. The V gene's germline CDR1 is ENHRY and CDR2 SYGVKD. The CDR3 covers 13 residues. For the CDR3, the DNA is TGTGCCATCAGTGAGGAGGAGGCCTACGAGCAGTACTTC. This gives the protein CAISEEEAYEQYF.

J is TRBJ1-2 and V is TRBV14; 11 nucleotides match TRBD1. The CDR3 is 13 residues long. Germline V lookup: CDR1 SGHDN, CDR2 FVKESK. The J segment lost 8 bases and the V segment lost 7 bases, leaving 6 bases of the junction unmatched. In nucleotides, the CDR3 is TGTGCCAGCACGGGGACAGGGGGAAGAGGCTACACCTTC. Translating gives CASTGTGGRGYTF.

The chain recombines TRBV27 with TRBJ1-1, with TRBD1 as a possible D gene (5 bases). Germline CDR1 and CDR2: MNHEY and SMNVEV (reference sequence). This CDR3 comprises 17 residues. The V end lost 4 bases, the J end lost 0 bases, and 18 bases lay between the germline ends. The CDR3 DNA sequence: TGTGCCAGCAGTTCCCCTGGGAGGGGCCCTCTGAACACTGAAGCTTTCTTT. Amino acids: CASSSPGRGPLNTEAFF.

This chain links TRBV6-6 with TRBJ2-4; perhaps TRBD2 as D (6 bases). The CDR3 has 16 amino acids. CDR1 and CDR2 (germline): MNHNY, SVGAGI (reference sequence). Deletions cut 6 bases from V and 1 base from J, with 16 bases between. This CDR3 reads CASSTDLAGAKNIQYF. The CDR3 coding sequence is TGTGCCAGCAGCACCGACCTGGCGGGGGCCAAAAACATTCAGTACTTC.

The genes are TRBV4-1 and TRBJ2-2, with no clear D. The CDR3 runs 16 residues. Trimming took 3 bases from V and 7 from J, leaving 18 bases between them. Germline V gives CDR1 MGHRA, CDR2 YSYEKL. DNA of the CDR3: TGCGCCAGCAGCCACACGATCCCTCTCATCGGCGGGGAGCTGTTTTTT. Protein sequence: CASSHTIPLIGGELFF.

The V and J genes are TRBV7-9 and TRBJ2-5; D not resolved. The CDR3 is 11 amino acids. Germline CDR1 is SEHNR and CDR2 is FQNEAQ (reference sequence). The V end was cut by 5 bases, the J end by 3 bases, with 4 bases between. The CDR3 loop is CASSPKETQYF. CDR3 sequence (DNA): TGTGCCAGCAGCCCAAAAGAGACCCAGTACTTC.

This rearrangement joins TRBV6-6 to TRBJ2-2; TRBD1 matches 7 bases. The V segment lost 7 bases and the J segment 0 bases; nucleotides outside the gene matches: 5. The germline gives CDR1 MNHNY, CDR2 SVGAGI (reference sequence). The CDR3 is made up of 15 amino acids. CDR3 coding DNA: TGTGCCAGCATTCAACAGGGGACGAACACCGGGGAGCTGTTTTTT. This codes for CASIQQGTNTGELFF.

This sequence joins TRBV5-6 and TRBJ1-6, with D perhaps TRBD1 (6 bases). Germline V lookup: CDR1 SGHDT, CDR2 YYEEEE. Trimming cost V 0 bases and J 5 bases, with 12 bases left between them. This CDR3 has 16 amino acids. CDR3 bases: TGTGCCAGCAGCTTGGATGTCGCAGGGGATAATTCACCCCTCCACTTT. The encoded protein is CASSLDVAGDNSPLHF.

This clone was found once. V gene TRBV5-3 combines with J gene TRBJ1-1; 7 bases fit TRBD1. TRBV5-3 qualifies as an ORF whose function is uncertain. Trimming at V came to 0 bases and at J to 10 bases, leaving 3 bases not matched to a gene. The CDR3 contains 12 residues. As DNA, the CDR3 is TGTGCCAGAAGCTTGGGAACAGGGGCAGCTTTCTTT. This encodes CARSLGTGAAFF.

This rearrangement joins TRBV7-9 to TRBJ2-1; 8 nucleotides match TRBD2. CDR3 length: 15 residues. J lost 3 bases, V lost 4 bases, and 5 bases had no gene match. Germline V gene sequence: CDR1 SEHNR, CDR2 FQNEAQ (reference sequence). The chain's CDR3 is CASSSSGGDYNEQFF. For the CDR3, the DNA is TGTGCCAGCAGCTCGAGCGGGGGAGACTACAATGAGCAGTTCTTC. Full variable domain (remainder filled in from reference TRBV7-9 and TRBJ2-1): DTGVSQNPRHKITKRGQNVTFRCDPISEHNRLYWYRQTLGQGPEFLTYFQNEAQLEKSRLLSDRFSAERPKGSFSTLEIQRTEQGDSAMYLCASSSSGGDYNEQFFGPGTRLTVL.

J is TRBJ1-2 and V is TRBV3-1 (or the pseudogene TRBV3-2); tentatively, D is TRBD1 (6 bases). Germline V gene sequence: CDR1 LGHDT, CDR2 YNNKEL (reference sequence). Trimming removed 1 base from V and 2 bases from J, with 8 bases in between. The CDR3 consists of 14 residues. The CDR3 protein is CASSQAGANYGYTF. The CDR3, as DNA: TGTGCCAGCAGCCAAGCAGGGGCCAACTATGGCTACACCTTC.

The count of this clone is one. J is TRBJ2-2 and V is TRBV7-6, with TRBD2 identical over 8 bases. Germline CDR1 reads SGHVS; CDR2 reads FNYEAQ. This CDR3 spans 14 amino acids. Germline trimming cut 5 bases from V and 13 bases from J; bases unmatched to any gene: 12. DNA for the CDR3: TGTGCCAGCAGCGGCCGGACTAGCAGAACCCCGCTGTTTTTT. The encoded protein is CASSGRTSRTPLFF.

The chain is built from TRBV30 and TRBJ2-7; 7 bases line up with TRBD1. J was trimmed by 6 bases and V by 1 base; bases with no gene match: 12. CDR3 length equals 15 residues. Germline-derived CDR1 and CDR2 are GTSNPN and SVGIG (reference sequence). The CDR3 region is CAWSANTGEAGEQYF. DNA for the CDR3: TGTGCCTGGAGTGCAAATACAGGGGAAGCCGGCGAGCAGTACTTC.

V gene TRBV5-6 combines with J gene TRBJ2-3; D is ambiguous. CDR1 and CDR2 from the germline V gene are SGHDT and YYEEEE. This CDR3 is 13 amino acids long. Trimming pared 4 bases from V and 3 bases from J, leaving 9 bases between. This CDR3 is CASSRRRTDTQYF. The DNA of the CDR3 is TGTGCCAGCAGCCGTCGGCGGACAGATACGCAGTATTTT.